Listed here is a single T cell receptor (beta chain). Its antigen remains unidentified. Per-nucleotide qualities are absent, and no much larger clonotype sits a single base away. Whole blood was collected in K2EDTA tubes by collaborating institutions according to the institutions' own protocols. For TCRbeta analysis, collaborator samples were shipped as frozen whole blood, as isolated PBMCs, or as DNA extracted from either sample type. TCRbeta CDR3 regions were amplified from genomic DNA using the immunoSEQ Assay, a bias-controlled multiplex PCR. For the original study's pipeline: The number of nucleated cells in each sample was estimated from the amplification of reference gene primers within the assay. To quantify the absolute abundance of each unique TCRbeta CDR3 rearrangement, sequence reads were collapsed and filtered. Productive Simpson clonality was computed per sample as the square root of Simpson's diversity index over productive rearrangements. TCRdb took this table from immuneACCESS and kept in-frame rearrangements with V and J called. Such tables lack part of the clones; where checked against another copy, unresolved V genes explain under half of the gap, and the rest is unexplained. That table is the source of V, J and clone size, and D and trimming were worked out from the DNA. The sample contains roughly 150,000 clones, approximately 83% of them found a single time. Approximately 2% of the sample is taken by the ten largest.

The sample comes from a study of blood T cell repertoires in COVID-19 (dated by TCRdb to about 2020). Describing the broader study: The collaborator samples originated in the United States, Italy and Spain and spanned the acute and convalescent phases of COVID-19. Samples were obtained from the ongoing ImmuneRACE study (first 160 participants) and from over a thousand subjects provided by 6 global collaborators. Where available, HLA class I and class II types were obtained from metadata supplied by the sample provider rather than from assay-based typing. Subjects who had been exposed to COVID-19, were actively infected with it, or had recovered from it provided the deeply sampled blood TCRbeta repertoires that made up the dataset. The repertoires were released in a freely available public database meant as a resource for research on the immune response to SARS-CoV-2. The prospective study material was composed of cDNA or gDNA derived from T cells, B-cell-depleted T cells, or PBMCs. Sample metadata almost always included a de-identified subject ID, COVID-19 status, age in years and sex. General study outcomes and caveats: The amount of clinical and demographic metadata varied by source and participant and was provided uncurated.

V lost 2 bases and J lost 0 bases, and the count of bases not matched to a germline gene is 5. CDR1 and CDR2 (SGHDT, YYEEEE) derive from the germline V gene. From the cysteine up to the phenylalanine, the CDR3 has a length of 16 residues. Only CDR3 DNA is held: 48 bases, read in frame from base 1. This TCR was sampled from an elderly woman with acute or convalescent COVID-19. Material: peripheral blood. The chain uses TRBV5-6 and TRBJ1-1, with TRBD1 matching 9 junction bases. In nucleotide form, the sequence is TGTGCCAGCAGCTTTTCAACAGGGGGCTTGAACACTGAAGCTTTCTTT. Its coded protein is CASSFSTGGLNTEAFF.